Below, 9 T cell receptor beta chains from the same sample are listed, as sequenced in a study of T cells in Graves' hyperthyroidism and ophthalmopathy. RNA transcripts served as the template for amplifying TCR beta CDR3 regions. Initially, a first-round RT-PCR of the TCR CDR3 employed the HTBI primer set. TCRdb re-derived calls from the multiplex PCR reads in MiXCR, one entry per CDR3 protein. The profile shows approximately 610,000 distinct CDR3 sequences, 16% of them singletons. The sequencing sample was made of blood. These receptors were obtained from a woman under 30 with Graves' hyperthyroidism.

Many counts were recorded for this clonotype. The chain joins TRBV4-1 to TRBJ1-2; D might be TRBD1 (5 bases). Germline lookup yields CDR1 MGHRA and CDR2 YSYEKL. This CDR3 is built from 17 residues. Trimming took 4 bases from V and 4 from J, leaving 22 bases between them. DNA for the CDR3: TGCGCCAGCAGCCGAGAGCCTCGCAACTGGGGGTTCTATGGCTACACCTTC. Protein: CASSREPRNWGFYGYTF.

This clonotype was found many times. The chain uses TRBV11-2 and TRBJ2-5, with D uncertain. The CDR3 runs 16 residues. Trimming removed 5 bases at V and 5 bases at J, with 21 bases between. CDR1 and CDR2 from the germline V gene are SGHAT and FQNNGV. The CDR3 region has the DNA TGTGCCAGCAGCAAAGAGGTCCAGACCGCAAGGGAGACCCAGTACTTC. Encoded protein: CASSKEVQTARETQYF.

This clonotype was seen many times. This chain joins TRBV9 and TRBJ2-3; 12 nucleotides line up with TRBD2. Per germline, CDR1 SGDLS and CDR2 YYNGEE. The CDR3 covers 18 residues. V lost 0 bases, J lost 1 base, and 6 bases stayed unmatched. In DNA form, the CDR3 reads TGTGCCAGCAGCGTAGGGTCTAGCGGGAGGGCCCGCACAGATACGCAGTATTTT. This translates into CASSVGSSGRARTDTQYF.

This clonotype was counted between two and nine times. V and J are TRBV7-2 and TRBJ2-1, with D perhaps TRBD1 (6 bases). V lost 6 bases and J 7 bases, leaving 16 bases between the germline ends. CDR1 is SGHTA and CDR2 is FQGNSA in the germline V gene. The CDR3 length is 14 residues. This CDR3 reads CASSSQGIVNEQFF. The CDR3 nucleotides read TGTGCCAGCAGTTCCCAGGGGATTGTGAATGAGCAGTTCTTC.

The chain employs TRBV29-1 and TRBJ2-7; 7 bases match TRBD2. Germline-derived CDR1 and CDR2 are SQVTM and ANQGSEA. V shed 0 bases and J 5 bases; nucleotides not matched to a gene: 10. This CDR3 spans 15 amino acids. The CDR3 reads CSVEDREAGRDEQYF. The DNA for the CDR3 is TGCAGCGTTGAAGATCGGGAGGCAGGGAGGGACGAGCAGTACTTC.

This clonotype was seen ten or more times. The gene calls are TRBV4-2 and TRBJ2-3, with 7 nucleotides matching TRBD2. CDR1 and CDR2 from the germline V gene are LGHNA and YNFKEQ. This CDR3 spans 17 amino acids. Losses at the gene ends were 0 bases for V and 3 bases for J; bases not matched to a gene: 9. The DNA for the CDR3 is TGTGCCAGCAGCCAAGATACCCCCACACTAGCGACAGATACGCAGTATTTT. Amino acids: CASSQDTPTLATDTQYF.

CDR3 residues: CATHRSVTEAFF. DNA of the CDR3: TGTGCCACCCACAGGTCTGTCACTGAAGCTTTCTTT. The V and J genes are TRBV6-1 and TRBJ1-1; D is perhaps TRBD1 (5 bases). V was pared by 10 bases and J by 4 bases, with 13 bases between. Germline V CDR1 and CDR2: MNHNS, SASEGT. The CDR3 loop spans 12 amino acids.

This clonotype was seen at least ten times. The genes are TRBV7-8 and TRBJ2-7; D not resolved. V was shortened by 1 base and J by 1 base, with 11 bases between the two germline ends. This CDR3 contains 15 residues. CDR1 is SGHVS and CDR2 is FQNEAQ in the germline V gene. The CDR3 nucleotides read TGTGCCAGCAGCTTAGGAGTCGGTGCGTCCTACGAGCAGTACTTC. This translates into CASSLGVGASYEQYF.

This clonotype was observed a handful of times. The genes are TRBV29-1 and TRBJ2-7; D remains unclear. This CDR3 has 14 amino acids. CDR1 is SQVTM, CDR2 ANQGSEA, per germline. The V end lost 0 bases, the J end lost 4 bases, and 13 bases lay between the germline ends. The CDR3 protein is CSVEDGGEAYEQYF. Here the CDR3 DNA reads TGCAGCGTTGAAGATGGTGGCGAGGCTTACGAGCAGTACTTC.